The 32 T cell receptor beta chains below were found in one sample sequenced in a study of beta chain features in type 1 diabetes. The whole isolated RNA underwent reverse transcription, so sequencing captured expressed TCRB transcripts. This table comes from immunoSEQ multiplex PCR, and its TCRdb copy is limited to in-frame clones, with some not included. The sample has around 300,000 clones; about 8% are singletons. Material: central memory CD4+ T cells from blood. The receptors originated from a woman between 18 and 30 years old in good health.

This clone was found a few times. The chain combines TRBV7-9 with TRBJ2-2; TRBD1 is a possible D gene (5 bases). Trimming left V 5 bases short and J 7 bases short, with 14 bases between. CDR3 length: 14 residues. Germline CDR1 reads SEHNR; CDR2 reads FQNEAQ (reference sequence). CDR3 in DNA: TGTGCCAGCAGCCTAAATACAGGTCTCGGGGAGCTGTTTTTT. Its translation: CASSLNTGLGELFF.

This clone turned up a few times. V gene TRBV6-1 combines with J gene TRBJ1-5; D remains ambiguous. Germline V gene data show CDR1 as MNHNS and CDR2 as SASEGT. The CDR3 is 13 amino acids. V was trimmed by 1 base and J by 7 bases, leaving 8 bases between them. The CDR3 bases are TGTGCCAGCAGTGAAGTGCTGCGGCAGCCCCAGCATTTT. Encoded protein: CASSEVLRQPQHF.

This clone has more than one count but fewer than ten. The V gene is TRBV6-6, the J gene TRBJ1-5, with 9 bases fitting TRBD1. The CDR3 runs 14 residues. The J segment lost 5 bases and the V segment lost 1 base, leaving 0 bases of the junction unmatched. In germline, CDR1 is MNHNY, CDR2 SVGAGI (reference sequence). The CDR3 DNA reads TGTGCCAGCAGTTACTGGGACAGGGATCAGCCCCAGCATTTT. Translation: CASSYWDRDQPQHF.

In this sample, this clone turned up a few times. The CDR3 DNA follows: TGTGCCAGCAGGGAACTAGCCAACACAGATACGCAGTATTTT. It specifies CASRELANTDTQYF. The chain uses TRBV2 and TRBJ2-3; tentative D call: TRBD2 (6 bases). The CDR3 sequence is 14 residues long. The V gene lost 6 bases and the J gene lost 2 bases, with 12 bases spanning the gap. The germline V gene has CDR1 SNHLY and CDR2 FYNNEI.

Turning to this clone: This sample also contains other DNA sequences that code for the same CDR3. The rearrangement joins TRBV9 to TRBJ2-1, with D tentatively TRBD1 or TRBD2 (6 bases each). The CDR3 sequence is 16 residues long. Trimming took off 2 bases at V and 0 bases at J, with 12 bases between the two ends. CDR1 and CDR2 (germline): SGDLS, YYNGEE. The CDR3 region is CASSVGGGTSYNEQFF. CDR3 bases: TGTGCCAGCAGCGTGGGGGGCGGCACCTCCTACAATGAGCAGTTCTTC.

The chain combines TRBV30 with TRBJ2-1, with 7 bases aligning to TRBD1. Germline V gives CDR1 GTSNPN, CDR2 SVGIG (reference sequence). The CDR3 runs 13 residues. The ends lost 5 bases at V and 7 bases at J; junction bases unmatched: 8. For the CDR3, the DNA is TGTGCCTGGTCGAGACAGGGTTTGAATGAGCAGTTCTTC. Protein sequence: CAWSRQGLNEQFF.

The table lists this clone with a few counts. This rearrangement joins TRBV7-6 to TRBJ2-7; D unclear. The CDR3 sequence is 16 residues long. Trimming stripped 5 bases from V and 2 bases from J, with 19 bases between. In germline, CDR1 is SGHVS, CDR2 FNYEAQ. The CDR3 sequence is CASSRYAPGPTYEQYF. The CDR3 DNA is TGTGCCAGCAGCCGTTATGCTCCGGGCCCAACCTACGAGCAGTACTTC.

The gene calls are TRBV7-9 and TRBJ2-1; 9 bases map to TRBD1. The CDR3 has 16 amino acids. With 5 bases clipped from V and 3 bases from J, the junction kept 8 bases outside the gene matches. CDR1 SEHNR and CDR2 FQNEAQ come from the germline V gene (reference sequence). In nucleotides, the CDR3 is TGTGCCAGCAGCGACCTTGGGACAGGGCGCTACAATGAGCAGTTCTTC. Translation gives CASSDLGTGRYNEQFF.

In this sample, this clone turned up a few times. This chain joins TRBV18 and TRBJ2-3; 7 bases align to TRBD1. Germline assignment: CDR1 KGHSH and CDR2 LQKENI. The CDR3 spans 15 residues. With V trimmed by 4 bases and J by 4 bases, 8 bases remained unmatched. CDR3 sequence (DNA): TGTGCCAGCTCACGAACCCAGACAGGGTCAGATACGCAGTATTTT. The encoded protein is CASSRTQTGSDTQYF.

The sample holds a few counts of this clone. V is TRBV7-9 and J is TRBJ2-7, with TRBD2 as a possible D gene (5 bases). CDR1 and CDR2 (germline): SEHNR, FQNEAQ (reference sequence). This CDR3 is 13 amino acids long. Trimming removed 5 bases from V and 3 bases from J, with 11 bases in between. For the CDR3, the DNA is TGTGCCAGCAGCCCAGGACTCGTCTACGAGCAGTACTTC. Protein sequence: CASSPGLVYEQYF.

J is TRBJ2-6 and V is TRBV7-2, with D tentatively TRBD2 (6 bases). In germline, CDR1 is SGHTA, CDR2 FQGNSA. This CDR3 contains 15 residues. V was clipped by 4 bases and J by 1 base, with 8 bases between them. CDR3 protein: CASSSRESGANVLTF. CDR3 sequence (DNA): TGTGCCAGCAGCTCGCGGGAATCTGGGGCCAACGTCCTGACTTTC.

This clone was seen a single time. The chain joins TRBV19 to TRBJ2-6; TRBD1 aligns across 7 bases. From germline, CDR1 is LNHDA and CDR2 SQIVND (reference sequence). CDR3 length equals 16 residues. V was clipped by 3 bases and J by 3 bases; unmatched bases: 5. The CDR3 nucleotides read TGTGCCAGTAGTATCTGGACAGGTGATGGGGCCAACGTCCTGACTTTC. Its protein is CASSIWTGDGANVLTF.

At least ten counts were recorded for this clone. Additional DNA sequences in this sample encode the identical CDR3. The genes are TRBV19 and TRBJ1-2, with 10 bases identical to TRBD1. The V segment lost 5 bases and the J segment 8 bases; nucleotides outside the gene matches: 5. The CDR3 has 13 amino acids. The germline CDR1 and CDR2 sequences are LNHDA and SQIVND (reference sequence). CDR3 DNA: TGTGCCAGTAGTCCCCGGGACAGGGGCGGCTACACCTTC. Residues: CASSPRDRGGYTF. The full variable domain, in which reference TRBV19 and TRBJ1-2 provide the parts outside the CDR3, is DGGITQSPKYLFRKEGQNVTLSCEQNLNHDAMYWYRQDPGQGLRLIYYSQIVNDFQKGDIAEGYSVSREKKESFPLTVTSAQKNPTAFYLCASSPRDRGGYTFGSGTRLTVV.

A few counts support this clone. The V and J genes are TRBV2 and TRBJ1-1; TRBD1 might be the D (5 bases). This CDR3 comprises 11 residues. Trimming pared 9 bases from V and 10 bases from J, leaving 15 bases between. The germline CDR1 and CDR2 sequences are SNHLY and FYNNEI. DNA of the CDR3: TGTGCCAGGGGGGGTGAGGGGCCAGCTTTCTTT. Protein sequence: CARGGEGPAFF.

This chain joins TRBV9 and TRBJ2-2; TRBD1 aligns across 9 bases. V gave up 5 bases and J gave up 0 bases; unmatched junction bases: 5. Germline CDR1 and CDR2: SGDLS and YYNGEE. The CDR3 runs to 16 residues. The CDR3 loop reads CASRPGTGTNTGELFF. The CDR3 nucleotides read TGTGCCAGCAGACCCGGGACAGGGACGAACACCGGGGAGCTGTTTTTT. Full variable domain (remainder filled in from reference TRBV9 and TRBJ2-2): DSGVTQTPKHLITATGQRVTLRCSPRSGDLSVYWYQQSLDQGLQFLIQYYNGEERAKGNILERFSAQQFPDLHSELNLSSLELGDSALYFCASRPGTGTNTGELFFGEGSRLTVL.

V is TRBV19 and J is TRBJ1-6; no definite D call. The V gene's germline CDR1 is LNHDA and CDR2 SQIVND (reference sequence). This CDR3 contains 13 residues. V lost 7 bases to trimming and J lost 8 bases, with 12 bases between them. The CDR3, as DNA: TGTGCCAGTAAGCCCTCACCGGATTCACCCCTCCACTTT. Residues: CASKPSPDSPLHF. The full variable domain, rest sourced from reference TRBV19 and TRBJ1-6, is DGGITQSPKYLFRKEGQNVTLSCEQNLNHDAMYWYRQDPGQGLRLIYYSQIVNDFQKGDIAEGYSVSREKKESFPLTVTSAQKNPTAFYLCASKPSPDSPLHFGNGTRLTVT.

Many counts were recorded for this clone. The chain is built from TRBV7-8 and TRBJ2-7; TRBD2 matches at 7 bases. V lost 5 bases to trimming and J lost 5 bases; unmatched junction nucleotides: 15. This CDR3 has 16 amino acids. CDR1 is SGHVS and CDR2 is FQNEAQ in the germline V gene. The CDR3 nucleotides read TGTGCCAGCAGCATACGGGACTACCCTGGGGCTGACGAGCAGTACGTC. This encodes CASSIRDYPGADEQYV.

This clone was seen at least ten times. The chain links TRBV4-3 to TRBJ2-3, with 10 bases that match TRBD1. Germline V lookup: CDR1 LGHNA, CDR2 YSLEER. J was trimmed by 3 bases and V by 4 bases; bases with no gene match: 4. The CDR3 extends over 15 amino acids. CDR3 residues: CASSPGTGETDTQYF. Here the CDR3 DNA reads TGCGCCAGCAGCCCAGGGACAGGGGAAACAGATACGCAGTATTTT.

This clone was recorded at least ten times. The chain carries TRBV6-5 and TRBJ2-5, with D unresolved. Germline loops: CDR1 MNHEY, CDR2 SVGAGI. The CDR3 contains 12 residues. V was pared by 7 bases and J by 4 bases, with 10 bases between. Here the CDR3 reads CASTGQTETQYF. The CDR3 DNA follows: TGTGCCAGCACGGGCCAGACAGAGACCCAGTACTTC.

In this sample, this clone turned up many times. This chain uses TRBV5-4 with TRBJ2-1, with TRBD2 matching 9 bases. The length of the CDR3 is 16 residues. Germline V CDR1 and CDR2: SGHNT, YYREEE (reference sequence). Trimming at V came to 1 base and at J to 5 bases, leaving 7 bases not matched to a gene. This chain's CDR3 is CASSLISGGYHNEQFF. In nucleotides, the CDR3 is TGTGCCAGCAGCTTGATCAGCGGGGGGTACCACAATGAGCAGTTCTTC.

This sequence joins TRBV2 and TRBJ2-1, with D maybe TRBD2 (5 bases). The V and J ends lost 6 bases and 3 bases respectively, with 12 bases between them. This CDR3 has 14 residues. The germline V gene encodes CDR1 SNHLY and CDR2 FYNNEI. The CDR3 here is CASRMAGLYNEQFF. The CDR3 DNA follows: TGTGCCAGCAGAATGGCAGGACTCTACAATGAGCAGTTCTTC.

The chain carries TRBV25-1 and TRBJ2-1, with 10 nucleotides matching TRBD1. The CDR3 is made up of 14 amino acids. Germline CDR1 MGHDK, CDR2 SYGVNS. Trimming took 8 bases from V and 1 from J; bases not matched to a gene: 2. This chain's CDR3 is CASGDRGSYNEQFF. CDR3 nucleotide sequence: TGTGCCAGCGGGGACAGGGGATCCTACAATGAGCAGTTCTTC.

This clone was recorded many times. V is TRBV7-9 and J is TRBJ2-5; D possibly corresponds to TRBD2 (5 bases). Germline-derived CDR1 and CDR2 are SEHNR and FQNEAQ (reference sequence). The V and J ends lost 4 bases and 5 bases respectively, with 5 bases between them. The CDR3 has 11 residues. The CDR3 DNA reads TGTGCCAGCAGCTGGGAGGAGACCCAGTACTTC. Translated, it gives CASSWEETQYF. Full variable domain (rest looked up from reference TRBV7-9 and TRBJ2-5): DTGVSQNPRHKITKRGQNVTFRCDPISEHNRLYWYRQTLGQGPEFLTYFQNEAQLEKSRLLSDRFSAERPKGSFSTLEIQRTEQGDSAMYLCASSWEETQYFGPGTRLLVL.

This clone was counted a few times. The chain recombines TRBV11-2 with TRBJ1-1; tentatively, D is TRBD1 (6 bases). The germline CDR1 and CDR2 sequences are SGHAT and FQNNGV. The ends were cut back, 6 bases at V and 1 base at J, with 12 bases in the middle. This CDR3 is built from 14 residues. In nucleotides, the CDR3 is TGTGCCAGCAGTCAAGACAGGTGGAACACTGAAGCTTTCTTT. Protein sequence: CASSQDRWNTEAFF.

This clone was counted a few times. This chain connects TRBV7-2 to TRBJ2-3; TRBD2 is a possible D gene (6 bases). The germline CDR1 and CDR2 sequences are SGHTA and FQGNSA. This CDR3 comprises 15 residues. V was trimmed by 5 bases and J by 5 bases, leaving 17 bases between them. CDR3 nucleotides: TGTGCCAGCAGCCTTAGCGGCCTGCGGGGAGATACGCAGTATTTT. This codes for CASSLSGLRGDTQYF.

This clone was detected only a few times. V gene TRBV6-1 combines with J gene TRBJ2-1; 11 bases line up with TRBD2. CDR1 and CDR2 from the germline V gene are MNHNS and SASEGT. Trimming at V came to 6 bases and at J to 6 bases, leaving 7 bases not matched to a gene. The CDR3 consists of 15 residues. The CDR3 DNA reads TGTGCCAGCAGGTCCGGGACTAGCGGAACCAATGAGCAGTTCTTC. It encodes CASRSGTSGTNEQFF.

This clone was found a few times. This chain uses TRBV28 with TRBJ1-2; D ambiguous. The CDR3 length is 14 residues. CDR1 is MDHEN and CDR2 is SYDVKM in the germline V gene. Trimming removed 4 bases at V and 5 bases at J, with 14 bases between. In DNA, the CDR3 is TGTGCCAGCAGTTCTCTTCGGGCCTCATATGGCTACACCTTC. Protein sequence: CASSSLRASYGYTF.

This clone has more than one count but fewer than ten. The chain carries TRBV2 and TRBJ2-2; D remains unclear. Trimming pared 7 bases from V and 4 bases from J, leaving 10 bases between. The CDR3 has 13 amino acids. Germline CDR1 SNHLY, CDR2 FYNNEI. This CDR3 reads CASMAIFTGELFF. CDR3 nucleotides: TGTGCCAGCATGGCTATCTTCACCGGGGAGCTGTTTTTT.

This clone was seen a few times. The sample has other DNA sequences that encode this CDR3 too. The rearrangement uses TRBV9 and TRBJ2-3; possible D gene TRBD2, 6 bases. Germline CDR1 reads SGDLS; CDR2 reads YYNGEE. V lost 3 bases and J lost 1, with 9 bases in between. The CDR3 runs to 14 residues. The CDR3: CASSGPGGTDTQYF. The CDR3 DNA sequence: TGTGCCAGCAGCGGCCCGGGGGGCACAGATACGCAGTATTTT.

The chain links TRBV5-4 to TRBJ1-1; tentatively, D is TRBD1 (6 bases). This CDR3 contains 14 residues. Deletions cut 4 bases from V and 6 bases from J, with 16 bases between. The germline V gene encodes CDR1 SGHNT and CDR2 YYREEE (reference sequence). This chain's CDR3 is CASSVPYRDAEAFF. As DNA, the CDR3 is TGTGCCAGCAGCGTACCTTACAGGGACGCTGAAGCTTTCTTT.

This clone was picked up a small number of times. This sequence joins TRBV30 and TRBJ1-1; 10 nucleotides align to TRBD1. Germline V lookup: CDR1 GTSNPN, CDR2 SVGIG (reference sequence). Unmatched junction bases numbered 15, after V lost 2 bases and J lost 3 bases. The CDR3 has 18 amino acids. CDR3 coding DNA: TGTGCCTGGAGTCCCCGAGGTAGGGGACAGGGGAGGCACACTGAAGCTTTCTTT. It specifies CAWSPRGRGQGRHTEAFF. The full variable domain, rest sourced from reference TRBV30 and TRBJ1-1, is SQTIHQWPATLVQPVGSPLSLECTVEGTSNPNLYWYRQAAGRGLQLLFYSVGIGQISSEVPQNLSASRPQDRQFILSSKKLLLSDSGFYLCAWSPRGRGQGRHTEAFFGQGTRLTVV.

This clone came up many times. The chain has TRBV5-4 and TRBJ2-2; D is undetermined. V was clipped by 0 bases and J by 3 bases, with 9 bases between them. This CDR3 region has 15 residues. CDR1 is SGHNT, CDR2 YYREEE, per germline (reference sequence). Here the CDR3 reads CASSLVGQYTGELFF. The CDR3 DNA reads TGTGCCAGCAGCTTGGTGGGCCAGTACACCGGGGAGCTGTTTTTT.